This TCR beta chain was sequenced for a study of blood T cell repertoires in COVID-19. Profiling relied on immunoSEQ multiplex PCR, and the TCRdb table lists in-frame clones only, not all of them. The table lists more than 200,000 clones, 70% to 90% of them singletons, with about 2.1% in the top ten. This clone occurred once. Sequenced input: peripheral blood. This receptor was identified in a woman aged 40 to 50 who had recovered from COVID-19.

The CDR3: CASSEAASGTQYF. CDR3 nucleotides: TGTGCCAGCAGTGAGGCTGCTAGCGGGACCCAGTACTTC. The chain has TRBV25-1 and TRBJ2-5; 7 bases map to TRBD2. The CDR3 totals 13 residues. Germline assignment: CDR1 MGHDK and CDR2 SYGVNS. V lost 3 bases to trimming and J lost 7 bases; unmatched junction nucleotides: 5.